These T cell receptor beta chains were read from a single sample in a study of T-cell memory formation after mild COVID-19. TCRdb itself ran the 5' RACE reads through MiXCR, one entry per CDR3 protein. The sample comprises 450,000 to 650,000 distinct CDR3 sequences, roughly 17% of which are singletons, and 9.5% to 15% rests with the top ten. The sequenced sample consisted of PBMCs or a T cell subset sorted from them (not recorded which). Receptors originate from an adult woman who had mild COVID-19 (a few samples of this study predate the infection). Cell type and time point are not known. The CDR3 runs from the conserved cysteine through the conserved F or W. Each record gives: clone size, V gene, J gene, D gene, CDR3 protein, CDR3 DNA. The D gene is left open where the match is weak. Clone size is given for some rows only: seen once, a few or many times, or a class if the clone is expanded.

>NA|TRBV29-1|TRBJ1-1|NA
CSVVDRGTTEAFF
TGCAGCGTCGTTGATCGGGGAACCACTGAAGCTTTCTTT
>few|TRBV7-6|TRBJ2-1|TRBD2
CASSLNSGRASYNEQFF
TGTGCCAGCAGCTTAAATAGCGGGAGGGCATCCTACAATGAGCAGTTCTTC
>few|TRBV5-5|TRBJ2-1|NA
CASSLNQDEQFF
TGTGCCAGCAGCTTGAACCAGGATGAGCAGTTCTTC
>few|TRBV7-6|TRBJ2-1|TRBD2
CASSLTPHLGAGGPAYNEQFF
TGTGCCAGCAGCCTTACACCCCACCTGGGGGCGGGGGGGCCGGCTTACAATGAGCAGTTCTTC
>NA|TRBV5-1|TRBJ1-1|NA
CASSLYGASHGGTEAFF
TGCGCCAGCAGCTTGTATGGGGCGTCTCACGGCGGCACTGAAGCTTTCTTT
>few|TRBV9|TRBJ1-3|NA
CASSLSTQSGNTIYF
TGTGCCAGCAGCCTCTCGACCCAGTCTGGAAACACCATATATTTT
>NA|TRBV27|TRBJ1-2|NA
CASSLAGQTLVINGYTF
TGTGCCAGCAGTTTAGCGGGCCAGACTCTGGTGATAAATGGCTACACCTTC
>few|TRBV27|TRBJ1-1|TRBD1
CASSAPGTVAGAFF
TGTGCCAGCAGTGCTCCCGGGACAGTCGCGGGAGCTTTCTTT
>few|TRBV20-1|TRBJ1-1|TRBD1
CSAREWDRRNTEAFF
TGCAGTGCTAGAGAATGGGACAGGAGGAACACTGAAGCTTTCTTT
>NA|TRBV24-1|TRBJ2-2|NA
CATTKTGTGELFF
TGTGCCACGACCAAGACTGGCACCGGGGAGCTGTTTTTT
>NA|TRBV5-1|TRBJ2-3|TRBD1
CASSSGQPSTDTQYF
TGCGCCAGCAGCTCGGGACAGCCTAGCACAGATACGCAGTATTTT
>NA|TRBV7-3|TRBJ1-3|TRBD1
CASSGPQGASHRGGNTIYF
TGTGCCAGCAGCGGCCCACAGGGGGCGTCACATAGAGGGGGAAACACCATATATTTT
>few|TRBV4-2|TRBJ2-1|TRBD2
CASSQDPAGSFYFEQFF
TGTGCCAGCAGCCAAGATCCAGCGGGAAGCTTTTACTTCGAGCAGTTCTTC
>NA|TRBV24-1|TRBJ1-5|NA
CATSVSGNQPQHF
TGTGCCACCAGTGTTTCGGGGAATCAGCCCCAGCATTTT
>NA|TRBV13|TRBJ2-3|NA
CASSLGALRVDTQYF
TGTGCCAGCAGCTTAGGGGCTCTCCGGGTGGATACGCAGTATTTT
>few|TRBV12-3/TRBV12-4|TRBJ1-5|TRBD1
CASSFGTGGRQPQHF
TGTGCCAGCAGTTTCGGGACAGGGGGAAGACAGCCCCAGCATTTT
>NA|TRBV7-3|TRBJ2-3|TRBD2
CASRFIAGAADTQYF
TGTGCCAGCAGATTCATAGCGGGAGCAGCAGATACGCAGTATTTT
>NA|TRBV18|TRBJ2-7|TRBD2
CASSPPGLAVEQYF
TGTGCCAGCTCACCACCGGGACTAGCTGTAGAGCAGTACTTC
>few|TRBV5-6|TRBJ2-2|TRBD1
CASSSTGQGGAGELFF
TGTGCCAGCAGCTCTACGGGACAGGGCGGCGCCGGGGAGCTGTTTTTT
>few|TRBV6-1|TRBJ2-1|NA
CASSEEVEGGWDNEQFF
TGTGCCAGCAGTGAAGAAGTAGAGGGGGGCTGGGACAATGAGCAGTTCTTC
>NA|TRBV7-2|TRBJ1-4|TRBD1
CASSFYPGQGGGNEKLFF
TGTGCCAGCAGCTTTTACCCGGGACAGGGGGGTGGTAATGAAAAACTGTTTTTT
>many|TRBV7-9|TRBJ2-1|NA
CASSLVGGDYNEQFF
TGTGCCAGCAGCCTGGTGGGCGGAGATTACAATGAGCAGTTCTTC
>NA|TRBV7-9|TRBJ2-3|TRBD2
CASSLGNRGLVTQYF
TGTGCCAGCAGCTTAGGTAACCGCGGACTAGTTACGCAGTATTTT
>NA|TRBV3-1|TRBJ1-1|NA
CASSQRNTEAFF
TGTGCCAGCAGTCAGAGGAACACTGAAGCTTTCTTT
>NA|TRBV4-3|TRBJ2-2|NA
CASSQELTNTGELFF
TGCGCCAGCAGCCAAGAATTGACAAACACCGGGGAGCTGTTTTTT
>few|TRBV19|TRBJ1-1|TRBD1
CATRQGLNTEAFF
TGTGCCACTCGACAGGGGTTGAACACTGAAGCTTTCTTT
>few|TRBV18|TRBJ2-3|TRBD2
CASSPMGAGLSTDTQYF
TGTGCCAGCTCACCAATGGGAGCGGGGCTATCCACAGATACGCAGTATTTT
>NA|TRBV29-1|TRBJ2-7|NA
CSVGQGVGEQYF
TGCAGCGTTGGGCAGGGTGTTGGCGAGCAGTACTTC
>few|TRBV3-1|TRBJ2-2|NA
CASSHYSYWMNTGELFF
TGTGCCAGCAGCCACTATTCTTACTGGATGAACACCGGGGAGCTGTTTTTT
>NA|TRBV6-6|TRBJ2-3|NA
CASSSPVSGRGTDTQYF
TGTGCCAGCAGTTCCCCTGTTAGCGGACGGGGCACAGATACGCAGTATTTT
>NA|TRBV7-8|TRBJ2-7|NA
CASRVSAYGEQYF
TGTGCCAGTCGGGTTAGCGCGTACGGCGAGCAGTACTTC
>few|TRBV20-1|TRBJ2-1|NA
CSASAGGSYNEQFF
TGCAGTGCTAGCGCGGGTGGGTCCTACAATGAGCAGTTCTTC
>NA|TRBV11-2|TRBJ2-7|NA
CASSPRRVYEQYF
TGTGCCAGCAGCCCCCGTCGGGTCTACGAGCAGTACTTC
>many|TRBV3-1|TRBJ2-7|TRBD1
CASSQGIRTGDEQYF
TGTGCCAGCAGCCAAGGAATCCGCACAGGGGACGAGCAGTACTTC
>NA|TRBV27|TRBJ1-5|TRBD1
CASSSGTGLNNQPQHF
TGTGCCAGCAGCTCCGGGACAGGGTTGAACAATCAGCCCCAGCATTTT
>NA|TRBV4-1|TRBJ1-6|NA
CASSQRGAEKGSPLHF
TGCGCCAGCAGCCAAAGAGGCGCGGAGAAAGGTTCACCCCTCCACTTT
>few|TRBV7-6|TRBJ2-7|TRBD1
CASSQLSPGTGAEQYF
TGTGCCAGCAGCCAGTTAAGTCCCGGGACAGGGGCCGAGCAGTACTTC
>NA|TRBV7-9|TRBJ1-1|NA
CASSLGAGSREAFF
TGTGCCAGCAGCTTAGGAGCAGGCTCGAGGGAAGCTTTCTTT
>NA|TRBV18|TRBJ2-7|TRBD1
CASSEQGRNEQYF
TGTGCCAGCTCAGAACAGGGGAGAAACGAGCAGTACTTC
>NA|TRBV15|TRBJ2-2|NA
CATSRVGTGELFF
TGTGCCACCAGCAGAGTAGGGACCGGGGAGCTGTTTTTT
>NA|TRBV25-1|TRBJ2-7|NA
CASSEYPGTGGEQYF
TGTGCCAGCAGTGAATACCCCGGGACCGGGGGCGAGCAGTACTTC
>NA|TRBV7-9|TRBJ2-7|TRBD1
CASSPRPLRGQEQYF
TGTGCCAGCAGCCCAAGACCGCTCAGGGGGCAAGAGCAGTACTTC
>NA|TRBV6-2/TRBV6-3|TRBJ2-1|NA
CASSYSTSSSYNEQFF
TGTGCCAGCAGTTACTCCACGAGTAGCTCCTACAATGAGCAGTTCTTC
>few|TRBV30|TRBJ2-2|NA
CAWSNENTGELFF
TGTGCCTGGAGTAATGAGAACACCGGGGAGCTGTTTTTT
>NA|TRBV6-5|TRBJ2-1|NA
CASSYSIWIGGEQFF
TGTGCCAGCAGTTACTCGATTTGGATAGGTGGTGAGCAGTTCTTC
>many|TRBV11-2|TRBJ2-1|TRBD2
CASIPGTSEYNEQFF
TGTGCCAGCATCCCAGGGACTAGCGAGTACAATGAGCAGTTCTTC
>few|TRBV30|TRBJ1-2|NA
CAWSVGTAPGGGYTF
TGTGCCTGGAGTGTCGGGACGGCGCCGGGAGGGGGCTACACCTTC
>NA|TRBV9|TRBJ2-7|NA
CASSVTDGDYEQYF
TGTGCCAGCAGCGTCACGGACGGGGACTACGAGCAGTACTTC
>few|TRBV24-1|TRBJ2-1|NA
CATSDFTGGTYNEQFF
TGTGCCACCAGTGATTTTACAGGAGGGACCTACAATGAGCAGTTCTTC
>NA|TRBV5-1|TRBJ2-2|NA
CASAFGGPNTGELFF
TGCGCCAGCGCGTTCGGGGGACCGAACACCGGGGAGCTGTTTTTT
>few|TRBV9|TRBJ2-5|TRBD2
CASSVGTSGGRETQYF
TGTGCCAGCAGCGTAGGCACTAGCGGGGGCAGGGAGACCCAGTACTTC
>NA|TRBV6-2/TRBV6-3|TRBJ2-7|NA
CASRMGPYEQYF
TGTGCCAGCCGGATGGGTCCCTACGAGCAGTACTTC
>NA|TRBV2|TRBJ1-6|TRBD1
CASSGTGVNSPLHF
TGTGCCAGCAGTGGGACAGGGGTGAATTCACCCCTCCACTTT
>many|TRBV12-3/TRBV12-4|TRBJ2-7|TRBD2
CASSFAGGPYEQYF
TGTGCCAGCAGTTTCGCGGGGGGGCCCTACGAGCAGTACTTC
>few|TRBV5-1|TRBJ1-6|NA
CASSLDGGRNSPLHF
TGCGCCAGCAGCTTGGACGGGGGCAGAAATTCACCCCTCCACTTT